Detailed here is one TCR beta chain. Only in-frame clones appear in the TCRdb table, and some are missing; sequencing was by immunoSEQ multiplex PCR. Among 360,000 or so clones listed, almost 90% were seen once. This specimen comes from a study of blood T cell repertoires in COVID-19. Study information: T cells, B-cell-depleted T cells, or PBMCs provided the cDNA or gDNA that served as material.

Germline CDR1 and CDR2: SGDLS and YYNGEE. Deletions cut 2 bases from V and 4 bases from J, with 13 bases between. The CDR3 has 14 amino acids. This sequence originates from a man younger than 35 with active or convalescent COVID-19. The chain employs TRBV9 and TRBJ2-7; weak D call: TRBD2 (6 bases). Sequenced: peripheral blood. In DNA form, the CDR3 reads TGTGCCAGCAGCGTGTTGGAGCGGGCGTACGAGCAGTACTTC. Encoded protein: CASSVLERAYEQYF.